This is a list of T cell receptor beta chains from one sample in a study of cytomegalovirus exposure and HLA in healthy donors. Measured with immunoSEQ multiplex PCR; TCRdb has only the in-frame clones, and not every one. In the table there are about 120,000 clones, approximately 80% of which are singletons. Input material: PBMCs. The source of these receptors is a man aged 50-59 years in good health and CMV-seronegative. Both conserved end residues are part of each CDR3. Fields, in order: V gene, J gene, CDR3 length, clone size, D gene, CDR3 DNA, CDR3 protein. A D gene is named only where the DNA matches it firmly. Only part of the rows carry a size: once, few, many, or a class if the clone is expanded.

TRBV11-2	TRBJ2-7	15	NA	NA	TGTGCCAGCAGCTTAGTGGGCAGAACAACCTACGAGCAGTACTTC	CASSLVGRTTYEQYF
TRBV30	TRBJ2-5	12	NA	TRBD2	TGTGCCTCCTATAGCGGGGGAGAGACCCAGTACTTC	CASYSGGETQYF
TRBV7-9	TRBJ2-2	17	NA	TRBD2	TGTGCCAGCAGCTTAGCAGGGGGGACTAGCGGCACCGGGGAGCTGTTTTTT	CASSLAGGTSGTGELFF
TRBV27	TRBJ2-5	14	NA	TRBD2	TGTGCCAGCAGTCAATTAGCGGGAGCTGAGACCCAGTACTTC	CASSQLAGAETQYF
TRBV27	TRBJ1-2	13	NA	TRBD1	TGTGCCAGCAGCGGGGGACAGGGGAATGGCTACACCTTC	CASSGGQGNGYTF
TRBV19	TRBJ2-3	14	NA	NA	TGTGCCAGTAACTTTAACAGGGACGGGGATACGCAGTATTTT	CASNFNRDGDTQYF
TRBV4-2	TRBJ2-5	15	few	TRBD2	TGTGCCAGCAGCCAGGGGACTAGCGGGGAAAAGACCCAGTACTTC	CASSQGTSGEKTQYF
TRBV30	TRBJ1-6	15	few	NA	TGTGCCTGGAGGGAACAGATACTCTATAATTCACCCCTCCACTTT	CAWREQILYNSPLHF
TRBV13	TRBJ1-5	14	once	TRBD1	TGTGCCAGCAGCAACGGACAGGATCTTCAGCCCCAGCATTTT	CASSNGQDLQPQHF
TRBV29-1	TRBJ2-3	14	once	TRBD2	TGCAGCGTGAGGAGCGGGATCGGCACAGATACGCAGTATTTT	CSVRSGIGTDTQYF
TRBV9	TRBJ2-2	17	once	NA	TGTGCCAGCAGCGTAGGGGTTGGGAGGCCGTCCACCGGGGAGCTGTTTTTT	CASSVGVGRPSTGELFF
TRBV19	TRBJ1-3	16	few	NA	TGTGCCAGTACCGGGGACTTAACACACTCTGGAAACACCATATATTTT	CASTGDLTHSGNTIYF
TRBV11-2	TRBJ2-7	16	once	NA	TGTGCCAGCAGCCAACCCAACCGGGTCATCTCCTACGAGCAGTACTTC	CASSQPNRVISYEQYF
TRBV30	TRBJ1-4	14	NA	NA	TGTGCCTGGAGTGAGGGGGCAACTAATGAAAAACTGTTTTTT	CAWSEGATNEKLFF
TRBV5-4	TRBJ1-2	13	NA	NA	TGTGCCAGCAGCTTATACGGGATTGGTGGCTACACCTTC	CASSLYGIGGYTF
TRBV13	TRBJ2-2	15	NA	TRBD2	TGTGCCAGCAGCTTAGATTCGGGGGGCACCGGGGAGCTGTTTTTT	CASSLDSGGTGELFF
TRBV28	TRBJ2-1	13	NA	TRBD2	TGTGCCAGCAGTCTTTTCATAGCGGGAGAACGGTTCTTC	CASSLFIAGERFF
TRBV27	TRBJ1-5	14	NA	TRBD1	TGTGCCAGCAGTCATGGACAGGGCAATCAGCCCCAGCATTTT	CASSHGQGNQPQHF
TRBV5-4	TRBJ2-5	15	NA	TRBD2	TGTGCCAGCAGCGTGGAAAGCCTCGGGGGGGAGACCCAGTACTTC	CASSVESLGGETQYF
TRBV19	TRBJ1-5	16	NA	NA	TGTGCCAGTAGTATTTTACCCGCGGGTGGCAATCAGCCCCAGCATTTT	CASSILPAGGNQPQHF
TRBV6-1	TRBJ1-2	16	NA	NA	TGTGCCAGCAGTGAATTGGGGCAGGCGGCTAACTATGGCTACACCTTC	CASSELGQAANYGYTF
TRBV13	TRBJ2-7	15	NA	TRBD2	TGTGCCAGCAGCCGGGGACTAGCGGCCTCCTACGAGCAGTACTTC	CASSRGLAASYEQYF
TRBV5-1	TRBJ1-5	15	NA	TRBD1	TGCGCCAGCAGGGAGGGGGCTATCAGCAATCAGCCCCAGCATTTT	CASREGAISNQPQHF
TRBV5-4	TRBJ2-3	14	NA	TRBD1	TGTGCCAGCAGCTCGGGACAGGCGTCGGATACGCAGTATTTT	CASSSGQASDTQYF
TRBV5-1	TRBJ1-1	16	NA	NA	TGCGCCAGCTCAGCGAGTGGAGGGGTGGGGAACACTGAAGCTTTCTTT	CASSASGGVGNTEAFF
TRBV12-5	TRBJ1-1	16	NA	NA	TGTGCTAGTGGTTCCAAACAAGTGGCGGAGAACACTGAAGCTTTCTTT	CASGSKQVAENTEAFF
TRBV7-8	TRBJ1-1	13	NA	TRBD1	TGTGCCAGCAGCCGGGACAGGAGTACTGAAGCTTTCTTT	CASSRDRSTEAFF
TRBV7-9	TRBJ1-3	17	few	TRBD1	TGTGCCAGCAGCTCCCGATGGGTGACAGGGGATGAAAACACCATATATTTT	CASSSRWVTGDENTIYF
TRBV7-3	TRBJ2-5	14	NA	NA	TGTGCCAGCAGTCCAAATGGACAAGAAGAGACCCAGTACTTC	CASSPNGQEETQYF
TRBV5-1	TRBJ2-5	14	NA	NA	TGCGCCAGCAGCTTCCAACAGGGAGCAGAGACCCAGTACTTC	CASSFQQGAETQYF
TRBV7-2	TRBJ2-1	16	NA	TRBD2	TGTGCCAGCAGCCCGTATAGCGGGGCCGCCTACAATGAGCAGTTCTTC	CASSPYSGAAYNEQFF